The T cell receptor beta chain described here comes from a study of blood T cell repertoires in COVID-19. Across the study: Samples came from the United States, Italy and Spain, spanning acute and convalescent COVID-19. Nucleic acid was either cDNA or gDNA, and it came from T cells, B-cell-depleted T cells, or PBMCs.

Source study methods: Counts of nucleated cells, estimated from reference gene primer amplification, were obtained. Profiling relied on immunoSEQ multiplex PCR, and the TCRdb table lists in-frame clones only, not all of them. The DNA was the basis for D and trimming; V, J and clone size are from that table. The table lists hundreds of thousands of clones, 70% to 90% of them singletons. Trimming took off 6 bases at V and 3 bases at J, with 14 bases between the two ends. The CDR3 sequence is 14 residues long. Germline-derived CDR1 and CDR2 are MNHEY and SMNVEV (reference sequence). Sequences were obtained from peripheral blood. The V call is TRBV27, the J call TRBJ1-2; D is perhaps TRBD1 (6 bases). This clonotype was obtained from a woman in her 50s who had recovered from COVID-19. CDR3 sequence reads: CASRTPGHDYGYTF. CDR3 nucleotides: TGTGCCAGCAGAACCCCGGGACACGACTATGGCTACACCTTC.